This T cell receptor (beta chain) was identified in a study of T cells in Graves' hyperthyroidism and ophthalmopathy. Patients aged 18 to 65 had newly diagnosed hyperthyroidism of under 2 months' duration. This clonotype showed up just once. A read error may account for a junction end that differs from germline. The CDR3 spans 16 residues. The germline V gene has CDR1 WNHNN and CDR2 SYGVQD (reference sequence). RNA transcripts were the template for amplifying TCR beta CDR3 regions. The HTBI set primed first-round TCR CDR3 RT-PCR. TCRdb re-analysed the multiplex PCR reads in MiXCR, keeping a single row per CDR3 protein. Of around 690,000 distinct CDR3 sequences in the sample, approximately 15% were seen once.

This chain links TRBV10-1 with TRBJ2-1; no clear D. The TCR was taken from a man aged 50-59 years with Graves' hyperthyroidism. Sequenced sample: blood. DNA for the CDR3: TGCGCCAGCAGTCCCGGGTCGCTGCTTTTCTACAATGAGCAGCTCTTC. It specifies CASSPGSLLFYNEQLF.